This T cell receptor (beta chain) comes out of a study of blood T cell repertoires in COVID-19. Background on the study: There were acute and convalescent COVID-19 samples, and they came from the United States, Italy and Spain.

The germline CDR1 and CDR2 sequences are MDHEN and SYDVKM. After removal of 3 bases from V and 4 bases from J, the junction contained 12 bases not matched to a gene. The CDR3 extends over 18 amino acids. Repertoires were generated with immunoSEQ multiplex PCR, while TCRdb's copy carries only in-frame clones and drops some. This table holds about 93,000 clones, roughly 85% found once. Material for sequencing was peripheral blood. This TCR came from a human donor in a cohort sampled during active COVID-19. The chain couples TRBV28 to TRBJ2-5, with TRBD2 identical over 12 bases. The CDR3 DNA follows: TGTGCCAGCAGTTTTCGTGATCCCCTAGCGGGGGGGGGAGAGACCCAGTACTTC. It translates to CASSFRDPLAGGGETQYF.